The 9 T cell receptor beta chains listed next were all sequenced from one sample in a study of blood T cell repertoires in COVID-19. Using immunoSEQ multiplex PCR, the repertoire was profiled, and TCRdb retains in-frame clones only, with some absent. The table has roughly 290,000 clones, approximately 85% seen once; the top ten hold roughly 4%. Sequencing was done on a sample of PBMCs or T cells enriched from blood (not recorded which). These TCRs come from a woman aged 25 to 45 who had recovered from COVID-19.

The chain recombines TRBV28 with TRBJ2-2; 7 bases align to TRBD1. Germline V CDR1 and CDR2: MDHEN, SYDVKM. After removal of 6 bases from V and 5 bases from J, the junction contained 9 bases not matched to a gene. The CDR3 length is 15 residues. As DNA, the CDR3 is TGTGCCAGCAGGAAACTCGACAGGGAGACCGGGGAGCTGTTTTTT. It yields the protein CASRKLDRETGELFF.

This clone was seen a handful of times. The chain has TRBV24-1 and TRBJ2-1; D is possibly TRBD1 (5 bases). The germline V gene has CDR1 KGHDR and CDR2 SFDVKD. CDR3 length: 14 amino acids. The V end lost 4 bases, the J end lost 10 bases, and 16 bases lay between the germline ends. This CDR3 is CATSESANRLEQFF. As DNA, the CDR3 is TGTGCCACCAGTGAATCCGCGAACAGGTTAGAGCAGTTCTTC.

In its sample, this clone was seen a few times. The chain joins TRBV19 to TRBJ1-3, with 10 positions matching TRBD1. CDR1 is LNHDA and CDR2 is SQIVND in the germline V gene (reference sequence). The length of the CDR3 is 16 residues. V shed 10 bases, J shed 2 bases, and the junction held 11 bases outside the gene matches. The CDR3 DNA reads TGTGCCACCGGGACAGGGGTTGAAGGAGCTGGAAACACCATATATTTT. This codes for CATGTGVEGAGNTIYF.

The chain joins TRBV6-5 to TRBJ2-2, with TRBD2 as a possible D gene (5 bases). The CDR3 is 15 amino acids. Germline values: CDR1 MNHEY, CDR2 SVGAGI. The V gene lost 7 bases and the J gene lost 6 bases, with 18 bases spanning the gap. CDR3 in DNA: TGTGCCAGCATTAGAGGGTGGACTGAGGCCGGGGAGCTGTTTTTT. Translated, it gives CASIRGWTEAGELFF.

This chain connects TRBV7-6 to TRBJ1-6; D is uncertain. V lost 5 bases and J 5 bases, leaving 10 bases between the germline ends. The CDR3 consists of 14 residues. From germline, CDR1 is SGHVS and CDR2 FNYEAQ. CDR3 nucleotides: TGTGCCAGCAGCCGACGCGGGGATAATTCACCCCTCCACTTT. Protein sequence: CASSRRGDNSPLHF.

The chain has TRBV15 and TRBJ2-2; TRBD1 might be the D (5 bases). CDR3 length equals 14 residues. Germline CDR1 LNHNV, CDR2 YYDKDF (reference sequence). V lost 1 base and J lost 6, with 9 bases in between. The CDR3 region is CATSRVKGAGELFF. The CDR3 DNA follows: TGTGCCACCAGCAGAGTTAAAGGGGCCGGGGAGCTGTTTTTT.

The chain employs TRBV30 and TRBJ1-2; no clear D. The germline V gene has CDR1 GTSNPN and CDR2 SVGIG (reference sequence). Trimming shortened V by 2 bases and J by 8 bases, and 18 bases separated the two germline ends. The CDR3 consists of 14 residues. The DNA of the CDR3 is TGTGCCTGGAGTAGAGATGGGCAGAGCCTGGGCTACACCTTC. This sequence encodes CAWSRDGQSLGYTF.

The rearrangement joins TRBV18 to TRBJ2-3; 8 bases are shared with TRBD1. This CDR3 has 16 amino acids. The junction had 7 bases not matched to a gene; V was cut back by 2 bases and J by 3 bases. Germline CDR1 is KGHSH and CDR2 is LQKENI. Written as DNA, the CDR3 is TGTGCCAGCTCACCAAGAGGACAGGGCGGAACAGATACGCAGTATTTT. Amino acid sequence: CASSPRGQGGTDTQYF.

V and J are TRBV4-2 and TRBJ2-1, with D tentatively TRBD1 (5 bases). V was cut by 1 base and J by 2 bases, with 9 bases left in between. CDR1 is LGHNA and CDR2 is YNFKEQ in the germline V gene. This CDR3 contains 15 residues. Here the CDR3 DNA reads TGTGCCAGCAGCCAAGGGGGCCCAGCCTACAATGAGCAGTTCTTC. Translation gives CASSQGGPAYNEQFF.